The 3 T cell receptor beta chains below all came from one sample that was sequenced in a study of T-cell reconstitution after alpha-beta-depleted transplantation in children. A TCRbeta library incorporating unique molecular identifiers was prepared. TCRdb fed the PCR reads into MiXCR, producing one record per CDR3 protein. The sample holds about 400,000 distinct CDR3 sequences, 20% seen once. This sample comprised PBMCs from the stem cell graft donor, obtained from the stem cell graft. These receptors were collected from a human donor who donated a stem cell graft to a child with acute myeloid leukemia.

This clonotype was counted ten times or more. CDR3 nucleotides: TGTGCCATCGGTGGGGGCTACTCCTACGAGCAGTACTTC. This gives the protein CAIGGGYSYEQYF. This sequence joins TRBV10-3 and TRBJ2-7; perhaps TRBD1 as D (6 bases). Germline V gives CDR1 ENHRY, CDR2 SYGVKD. This CDR3 is built from 13 residues. V was clipped by 8 bases and J by 0 bases, with 11 bases between them.

A few counts support this clonotype. The chain employs TRBV25-1 and TRBJ2-3; perhaps TRBD1 as D (6 bases). Germline V gives CDR1 MGHDK, CDR2 SYGVNS. The CDR3 covers 16 residues. Trimming removed 4 bases from V and 2 bases from J, with 16 bases in between. As DNA, the CDR3 is TGTGCCAGCAGTGCGCTTAGGGACATCTACACAGATACGCAGTATTTT. Translation gives CASSALRDIYTDTQYF.

J is TRBJ2-5 and V is TRBV5-1; possibly TRBD2 for D (6 bases). This CDR3 spans 15 amino acids. V was trimmed by 0 bases and J by 5 bases, leaving 14 bases between them. Germline CDR1 reads SGHRS; CDR2 reads YFSETQ. The CDR3 here is CASSLASSAGETQYF. CDR3 in DNA: TGCGCCAGCAGCTTGGCCTCTAGCGCAGGGGAGACCCAGTACTTC.